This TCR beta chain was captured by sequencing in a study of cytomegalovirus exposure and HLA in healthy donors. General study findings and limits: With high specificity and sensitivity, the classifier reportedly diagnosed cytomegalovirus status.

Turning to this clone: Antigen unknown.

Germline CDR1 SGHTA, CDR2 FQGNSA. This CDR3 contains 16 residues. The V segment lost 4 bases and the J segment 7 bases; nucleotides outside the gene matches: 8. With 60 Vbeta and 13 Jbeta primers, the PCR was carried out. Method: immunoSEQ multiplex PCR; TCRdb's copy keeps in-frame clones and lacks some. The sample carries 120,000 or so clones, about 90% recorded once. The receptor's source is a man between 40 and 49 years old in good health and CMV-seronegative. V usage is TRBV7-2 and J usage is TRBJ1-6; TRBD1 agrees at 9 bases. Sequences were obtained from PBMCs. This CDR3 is CASSSSGTGTNSPLHF. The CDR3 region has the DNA TGTGCCAGCAGCTCCTCCGGGACAGGGACGAATTCACCCCTCCACTTT.